This T cell receptor beta chain was found in a study of T cell responses to AZD1222 COVID-19 vaccine. The study's findings and limits: Donors, mostly white British, included more females; clonal diversity was possibly underestimated. At study baseline, merely six AZD1222 recipients were seropositive. Unmutated variant regions reportedly attract nearly half of all spike-specific TCRs. Spike-specific TCR breadth and depth went up after people got two AZD1222 doses.

Details on this clone: No antigen is known for it.

Trimming cost V 5 bases and J 8 bases; bases outside gene matches: 5. The CDR3 is made up of 12 amino acids. Some clones are missing from TCRdb's copy, which holds only in-frame ones; the method was immunoSEQ multiplex PCR. The table lists some 90,000 clones, approximately 90% of them singletons. This rearrangement joins TRBV12-3 or TRBV12-4 to TRBJ1-1; TRBD1 agrees at 7 bases. This receptor was taken from an adult in good health. Material: peripheral blood, obtained on day 0 of MenACWY control vaccination. The DNA of the CDR3 is TGTGCCAGCAGTCGGGACAGCCCCGAAGCTTTCTTT. Its protein is CASSRDSPEAFF.